This T cell receptor (beta chain) came from a study of shared T cell receptors in the human thymus. Some clones are missing from TCRdb's copy, which holds only in-frame ones; the method was immunoSEQ multiplex PCR. The table shows hundreds of thousands of clones, with around 87% occurring only once. The ends were cut back, 0 bases at V and 3 bases at J, with 23 bases in the middle. Germline CDR1 is GTSNPN and CDR2 is SVGIG (reference sequence). This CDR3 has 19 residues. The same sample was also studied in work on human thymus T cells. As that study records: From resections taken during corrective heart surgery, the thymus tissue was obtained. Across thymic and blood repertoires, the usage of V and J genes appeared to be biased. In unrelated individuals, thymic repertoires overlapped highly, according to related research.

Sequenced input: thymocytes. The sequence was obtained from a boy under two years old with a congenital heart defect. The J gene is TRBJ2-2, the V gene TRBV30, with D possibly being TRBD1 (5 bases). CDR3 sequence (DNA): TGTGCCTGGAGTGTACTGGTAATGGTTCCAGGGTGGGACACCGGGGAGCTGTTTTTT. It is translated as CAWSVLVMVPGWDTGELFF.